This is a list of T cell receptor beta chains from one sample in a study of OX40 agonist ivuxolimab in advanced cancers. Assay: immunoSEQ multiplex PCR; the TCRdb copy retains only in-frame clones and omits some. The data contain 55,000 to 75,000 clones, about 86% of them singletons. This specimen consisted of CD4+ or CD8+ T cells sorted from blood, obtained in a trial of the OX40 agonist ivuxolimab. The receptors shown here come from an adult with an advanced solid tumor such as melanoma, head and neck, liver or kidney cancer. Both conserved end residues are part of each CDR3. D genes are given only for firm matches. Clone size is not always given. Where it is, it says once, few, many or a class for expanded clones.

V gene: TRBV5-4; clone size: NA; D gene: NA; J gene: TRBJ2-5; CDR3 DNA: TGTGCCAGCAGCTTGGTACTAGGGTCCTCCAGGCGAGAGACCCAGTACTTC; CDR3 protein: CASSLVLGSSRRETQYF
V gene: TRBV14; clone size: once; D gene: NA; J gene: TRBJ1-6; CDR3 DNA: TGTGCCAGCAGCCAACCAGGGTATAATTCACCCCTCCACTTT; CDR3 protein: CASSQPGYNSPLHF
V gene: TRBV7-2; clone size: NA; D gene: NA; J gene: TRBJ1-2; CDR3 DNA: TGTGCCAGCAGCCCCCTTTTAGGCAGGGATGGCTACACCTTC; CDR3 protein: CASSPLLGRDGYTF
V gene: TRBV15; clone size: NA; D gene: NA; J gene: TRBJ2-5; CDR3 DNA: TGTGCCACCAGGGACCCCCGGAGAGAGACCCAGTACTTC; CDR3 protein: CATRDPRRETQYF
V gene: TRBV7-3; clone size: NA; D gene: TRBD2; J gene: TRBJ2-1; CDR3 DNA: TGTGCCAGCAGCTTCTCCCGGGGGGTATACAATGAGCAGTTCTTC; CDR3 protein: CASSFSRGVYNEQFF
V gene: TRBV7-8; clone size: once; D gene: TRBD1; J gene: TRBJ2-7; CDR3 DNA: TGTGCCAGCAGCTTAGCGCCGGGACAGGGCTACGAGCAGTACTTC; CDR3 protein: CASSLAPGQGYEQYF
V gene: TRBV9; clone size: NA; D gene: TRBD2; J gene: TRBJ2-3; CDR3 DNA: TGTGCCAGCAGCGTAGGGCCGGGTAGCGGGGATGCAGATACGCAGTATTTT; CDR3 protein: CASSVGPGSGDADTQYF
V gene: TRBV11-2; clone size: NA; D gene: NA; J gene: TRBJ1-1; CDR3 DNA: TGTGCCAGCAGCTCCGAAGCGGCTGGAGGCACTGAAGCTTTCTTT; CDR3 protein: CASSSEAAGGTEAFF
V gene: TRBV19; clone size: NA; D gene: NA; J gene: TRBJ1-4; CDR3 DNA: TGTGCCAGTAGTACAATGTTGGGTACGTCTGAAAAACTGTTTTTT; CDR3 protein: CASSTMLGTSEKLFF
V gene: TRBV27; clone size: NA; D gene: NA; J gene: TRBJ1-3; CDR3 DNA: TGTGCCAGCAGATCCCCTGGAAACACCATATATTTT; CDR3 protein: CASRSPGNTIYF
V gene: TRBV19; clone size: once; D gene: NA; J gene: TRBJ1-4; CDR3 DNA: TGTGCCAGTACGGTGGCGGGGACTAATGAAAAACTGTTTTTT; CDR3 protein: CASTVAGTNEKLFF
V gene: TRBV7-2; clone size: NA; D gene: TRBD1; J gene: TRBJ2-3; CDR3 DNA: TGTGCCAGCAGCTTGGGCGGGACAGGGTCCACAGATACGCAGTATTTT; CDR3 protein: CASSLGGTGSTDTQYF
V gene: TRBV4-3; clone size: NA; D gene: NA; J gene: TRBJ2-6; CDR3 DNA: TGCGCCAGCAGCCAAGATCGACAGGAGAGCTCTGGGGCCAACGTCCTGACTTTC; CDR3 protein: CASSQDRQESSGANVLTF
V gene: TRBV2; clone size: NA; D gene: NA; J gene: TRBJ2-1; CDR3 DNA: TGTGCCAGCAGTGAAGTCAGGGTTTTTAATGAGCAGTTCTTC; CDR3 protein: CASSEVRVFNEQFF